The 23 T cell receptor beta chains below all came from one sample that was sequenced in a study of a mutant IDH1 vaccine in newly diagnosed glioma. Only in-frame clones appear in the TCRdb table, and some are missing; sequencing was by immunoSEQ multiplex PCR. The sample contains just under 95,000 clones, 80% of which appear only once. Time point given: baseline, week 1 (first vaccination visit). Treatment in this sample: pre-vaccination baseline after standard-of-care therapy. The sample in question was PBMCs, obtained from a glioma patient treated with radiotherapy, temozolomide or both. The receptor set was obtained from a man aged 35 to 55 with glioma.

This chain links TRBV6-5 with TRBJ2-7; 8 positions agree with TRBD2. The V segment lost 0 bases and the J segment 3 bases; nucleotides outside the gene matches: 4. The germline V gene encodes CDR1 MNHEY and CDR2 SVGAGI. The CDR3 length is 15 residues. CDR3 sequence (DNA): TGTGCCAGCAGTTACTCGCGGGGGGCGAACTACGAGCAGTACTTC. It is translated as CASSYSRGANYEQYF.

The J gene is TRBJ1-3, the V gene TRBV15; a possible D gene is TRBD1 (5 bases). Germline V gene sequence: CDR1 LNHNV, CDR2 YYDKDF (reference sequence). Between the trimmed V and J ends, which lost 3 bases and 0 bases, there was a span of 12 bases. This CDR3 is built from 16 residues. The DNA of the CDR3 is TGTGCCACCAGCAGCCCGGGACGGGACTCTGGAAACACCATATATTTT. Its protein product is CATSSPGRDSGNTIYF.

This clone came up a few times. This rearrangement joins TRBV27 to TRBJ2-5, with D possibly being TRBD1 (6 bases). V lost 4 bases to trimming and J lost 5 bases, with 11 bases between them. This CDR3 is built from 13 residues. Germline V gene sequence: CDR1 MNHEY, CDR2 SMNVEV (reference sequence). CDR3 amino acids: CASSSDRWETQYF. The CDR3 DNA reads as TGTGCCAGCAGTTCTGACAGGTGGGAGACCCAGTACTTC.

J is TRBJ1-3 and V is TRBV11-2; D is perhaps TRBD1 (5 bases). The V gene lost 5 bases and the J gene lost 0 bases, with 11 bases spanning the gap. The CDR3 totals 15 residues. CDR1 is SGHAT and CDR2 is FQNNGV in the germline V gene. The CDR3 protein is CASSSTGASGNTIYF. CDR3 nucleotide sequence: TGTGCCAGCAGCAGTACAGGAGCCTCTGGAAACACCATATATTTT.

The rearrangement joins TRBV30 to TRBJ2-7, with D tentatively TRBD1 (6 bases). V dropped 5 bases and J dropped 4 bases, with 9 bases sitting between them. Germline CDR1 and CDR2: GTSNPN and SVGIG (reference sequence). CDR3 size: 11 residues. In DNA, the CDR3 is TGTGCCTGGGAGGACAGTTACGAGCAGTACTTC. It codes for CAWEDSYEQYF.

The CDR3 region has the DNA TGTGCCAGCAGCTTAGTGGGAGCTTACAATGAGCAGTTCTTC. As protein: CASSLVGAYNEQFF. The J gene is TRBJ2-1, the V gene TRBV11-2; a weak D match, TRBD2 (5 bases). The CDR3 runs to 14 residues. Trimming pared 1 base from V and 4 bases from J, leaving 8 bases between. Germline assignment: CDR1 SGHAT and CDR2 FQNNGV.

V gene TRBV28 combines with J gene TRBJ2-4; the D gene is possibly TRBD2 (5 bases). Germline values: CDR1 MDHEN, CDR2 SYDVKM. CDR3 size: 16 residues. Trimming cost V 5 bases and J 4 bases, with 18 bases left between them. This CDR3 is CASSETGMGTKNIQYF. Here the CDR3 DNA reads TGTGCCAGCAGTGAAACCGGGATGGGAACGAAAAACATTCAGTACTTC.

The chain combines TRBV6-1 with TRBJ2-3; D may be TRBD1 (5 bases). The germline gives CDR1 MNHNS, CDR2 SASEGT. The V and J ends lost 2 bases and 10 bases respectively, with 7 bases between them. This CDR3 has 11 residues. The DNA of the CDR3 is TGTGCCAGCAGTGAATTGGGGCCGCAGTATTTT. Amino acid sequence: CASSELGPQYF.

This CDR3 reads CAIKGRRPGGYTF. The CDR3 DNA sequence: TGTGCCATCAAAGGGCGACGTCCGGGTGGCTACACCTTC. J is TRBJ1-2 and V is TRBV10-3; D uncertain. The CDR3 is 13 residues long. Germline V gene sequence: CDR1 ENHRY, CDR2 SYGVKD. The V gene lost 7 bases and the J gene lost 7 bases, with 16 bases spanning the gap.

This clone was recorded once. The chain combines TRBV5-4 with TRBJ2-7; D possibly uses TRBD1 or TRBD2 (6 bases each). There are 15 residues in the CDR3. Germline CDR1 is SGHNT and CDR2 is YYREEE (reference sequence). Trimming stripped 0 bases from V and 4 bases from J, with 14 bases between. The CDR3 region is CASSLGGATGYEQYF. DNA for the CDR3: TGTGCCAGCAGCTTGGGGGGGGCTACCGGATACGAGCAGTACTTC.

The chain couples TRBV2 to TRBJ1-3, with 7 bases matching TRBD1. CDR3 size: 16 residues. The V and J ends lost 2 bases and 6 bases, in that order; junction bases with no gene match: 10. The germline CDR1 and CDR2 sequences are SNHLY and FYNNEI. CDR3 DNA: TGTGCCAGCAGTGAACTACGACAGGGAAACACAAACACCATATATTTT. Encoded protein: CASSELRQGNTNTIYF.

In nucleotides, the CDR3 is TGTGCCAGCAGTGATACCGGACAGGGTCGCGGCTACACCTTC. The encoded protein is CASSDTGQGRGYTF. This rearrangement joins TRBV2 to TRBJ1-2, with 8 bases matching TRBD1. In germline, CDR1 is SNHLY, CDR2 FYNNEI. The CDR3 is 14 residues long. With V trimmed by 3 bases and J by 8 bases, 8 bases remained unmatched.

This sequence joins TRBV6-5 and TRBJ1-3; 7 bases match TRBD1. The CDR3 runs 14 residues. Per germline, CDR1 MNHEY and CDR2 SVGAGI. With 6 bases clipped from V and 2 bases from J, the junction kept 4 bases outside the gene matches. The CDR3 nucleotides read TGTGCCAGCAGACAGGGGAGGACTGGAAACACCATATATTTT. This translates into CASRQGRTGNTIYF.

The gene calls are TRBV2 and TRBJ1-4, with TRBD1 matching 9 bases. V lost 4 bases to trimming and J lost 8 bases; unmatched junction nucleotides: 5. This CDR3 is built from 14 residues. Germline CDR1 is SNHLY and CDR2 is FYNNEI. The DNA for the CDR3 is TGTGCCAGCAGTGGGGGACAGGGAAGCGAAAAACTGTTTTTT. Translating gives CASSGGQGSEKLFF.

This rearrangement joins TRBV9 to TRBJ2-7; 13 bases agree with TRBD2. Germline V gene data show CDR1 as SGDLS and CDR2 as YYNGEE. CDR3 length: 16 amino acids. The V segment lost 4 bases and the J segment 3 bases; nucleotides outside the gene matches: 7. CDR3 nucleotide sequence: TGTGCCAGCAGCCTCCGGACTAGCGGGAGTGTCTACGAGCAGTACTTC. Protein: CASSLRTSGSVYEQYF.

V gene TRBV6-5 combines with J gene TRBJ2-4; possible D gene TRBD1, 5 bases. This CDR3 is 15 amino acids long. The germline V and J ends were trimmed by 0 bases and 7 bases, with 13 bases remaining between them. Per germline, CDR1 MNHEY and CDR2 SVGAGI. CDR3 loop: CASSYSGQGINIQYF. CDR3 DNA: TGTGCCAGCAGTTACTCAGGGCAGGGTATCAACATTCAGTACTTC.

The V and J genes are TRBV4-3 and TRBJ2-1; no clear D gene. Trimming removed 1 base from V and 9 bases from J, with 7 bases in between. Germline V gene sequence: CDR1 LGHNA, CDR2 YSLEER. This CDR3 contains 12 residues. This CDR3 reads CASSQGQFEQFF. The CDR3 DNA is TGCGCCAGCAGCCAAGGGCAATTTGAGCAGTTCTTC.

The gene calls are TRBV25-1 and TRBJ1-1; D not certain. Germline values: CDR1 MGHDK, CDR2 SYGVNS. The V end lost 7 bases, the J end lost 5 bases, and 14 bases lay between the germline ends. CDR3 length: 13 amino acids. CDR3 amino acids: CASTSWVGTEAFF. CDR3 nucleotides: TGTGCCAGCACAAGCTGGGTCGGTACTGAAGCTTTCTTT.

The count of this clone is one. The chain employs TRBV7-9 and TRBJ1-4; 9 positions agree with TRBD1. There are 14 residues in the CDR3. Germline values: CDR1 SEHNR, CDR2 FQNEAQ (reference sequence). With 2 bases clipped from V and 8 bases from J, the junction kept 3 bases outside the gene matches. For the CDR3, the DNA is TGTGCCAGCAGCTTATCCGGGACAGGGGAAAAACTGTTTTTT. This encodes CASSLSGTGEKLFF.

This clone was observed a single time. The chain recombines TRBV6-1 with TRBJ2-5, with unresolved D. With the DNA end fitting TRBJ2-7 better, the J assignment may be wrong. Germline V gene sequence: CDR1 MNHNS, CDR2 SASEGT. The CDR3 is 11 residues long. The CDR3 bases are TGTGCCAGCAGTGCCGCCTACGAGCAGTACTTC. Translated: CASSAAYEQYF.

The chain is built from TRBV4-2 and TRBJ2-3; possibly TRBD1 or TRBD2 for D (6 bases each). Germline V CDR1 and CDR2: LGHNA, YNFKEQ. This CDR3 comprises 17 residues. V lost 0 bases, J lost 2 bases, and 15 bases lay in between. CDR3 region: CASSQEGGKIYTDTQYF. DNA of the CDR3: TGTGCCAGCAGCCAAGAAGGGGGGAAGATTTACACAGATACGCAGTATTTT.

As concerns this clone: The sample holds other DNA sequences that translate to the same CDR3. The V and J genes are TRBV6-5 and TRBJ1-3; D is uncertain. The CDR3 sequence is 16 residues long. The V end lost 0 bases, the J end lost 0 bases, and 9 bases lay between the germline ends. The germline CDR1 and CDR2 sequences are MNHEY and SVGAGI. The DNA for the CDR3 is TGTGCCAGCAGTTACTCGCGAGGGAGCTCTGGAAACACCATATATTTT. Its protein is CASSYSRGSSGNTIYF.

This clone was recorded only once. The V and J genes are TRBV11-2 and TRBJ2-7; TRBD2 agrees at 7 bases. The J call is doubtful: the DNA matches TRBJ2-5 better. This CDR3 region has 15 residues. The V gene's germline CDR1 is SGHAT and CDR2 FQNNGV. CDR3 region: CASSLAGGRQETQYF. The CDR3 DNA sequence: TGTGCCAGCAGCTTAGCCGGGGGGAGACAAGAGACCCAGTACTTC.